The TCR beta chain described here comes from a study of Ad26.COV2.S vaccination and SARS-CoV-2 variants. Across the study: The donor belonged to the COV1001 Ad26.COV2.S trial arm. Study-level results: Comparability of non-spike TCR breadth was observed across vaccine and placebo recipients. Measurements of TCR breadth and depth may have given underestimates of the total T cell responses. Substantial breadth was reported for post-vaccination spike-specific CD8+ and CD4+ T cells.

Treatment of the sample: about 20 received Ad26.COV2.S at low or high dose, single or two shots; 5 received placebo; per-sample allocation not given. Vaccine and placebo recipients were sampled on day 63 after the first injection. The table came from immunoSEQ multiplex PCR; TCRdb's copy has only in-frame clones and leaves some out. The data contain approximately 460,000 clones, 80% to 90% of them singletons. About this clone itself: Its antigen is unidentified.

V was cut by 1 base and J by 9 bases, with 7 bases left in between. CDR3 size: 12 residues. Germline CDR1 reads MNHNS; CDR2 reads SASEGT. This specimen consisted of peripheral blood, obtained in a trial of Ad26.COV2.S vaccine versus placebo. The sequence derives from a person between 18 and 60 years old who received the Ad26.COV2.S COVID-19 vaccine or a placebo. The chain joins TRBV6-1 to TRBJ1-5; D is unclear. The CDR3 here is CASSEGSLPQHF. The DNA of the CDR3 is TGTGCCAGCAGTGAAGGCTCGTTGCCCCAGCATTTT.